One and the same sample provided the 20 T cell receptor beta chains below, sequenced in a study of T cell responses to AZD1222 COVID-19 vaccine. Libraries were prepared by immunoSEQ multiplex PCR; TCRdb keeps only in-frame clonotypes and omits some of them. The sample comprises about 75,000 clones, roughly 91% of which are singletons, and less than 20% rests with the top ten. The sample consisted of peripheral blood, taken 28 days after the second AZD1222 dose. These receptors originate from an adult who received the AZD1222 COVID-19 vaccine.

This sequence joins TRBV7-9 and TRBJ2-2; D is possibly TRBD1 or TRBD2 (5 bases each). Trimming removed 5 bases at V and 9 bases at J, with 28 bases between. This CDR3 region has 18 residues. The germline V gene encodes CDR1 SEHNR and CDR2 FQNEAQ (reference sequence). CDR3 in DNA: TGTGCCAGCAGCCCCCGTCTCGGGGCAAACTCATTAATAAGGGAGCTGTTTTTT. It codes for CASSPRLGANSLIRELFF. Variable domain in full (rest from reference TRBV7-9 and TRBJ2-2): DTGVSQNPRHKITKRGQNVTFRCDPISEHNRLYWYRQTLGQGPEFLTYFQNEAQLEKSRLLSDRFSAERPKGSFSTLEIQRTEQGDSAMYLCASSPRLGANSLIRELFFGEGSRLTVL.

The rearrangement links TRBV7-3 to TRBJ2-1; D remains ambiguous. Germline CDR1 SGHTA, CDR2 FQGTGA. Trimming removed 0 bases at V and 10 bases at J, with 10 bases between. The CDR3 runs to 13 residues. CDR3 in amino acids: CASSLTRAGEQFF. The CDR3 nucleotides are TGTGCCAGCAGCTTAACCCGGGCCGGCGAGCAGTTCTTC.

J is TRBJ1-2 and V is TRBV6-2 or TRBV6-3, with D unclear. V was shortened by 4 bases and J by 8 bases, with 14 bases between the two germline ends. Germline assignment: CDR1 MNHEY and CDR2 SVGEGT. The CDR3 runs to 13 residues. The CDR3 region has the DNA TGTGCCAGCAGTTGGTCCGGAGGAAGGGGCTACACCTTC. It encodes CASSWSGGRGYTF.

V usage is TRBV11-2 and J usage is TRBJ2-1, with 11 bases lining up with TRBD2. Germline V gives CDR1 SGHAT, CDR2 FQNNGV. Losses at the gene ends were 6 bases for V and 4 bases for J; bases not matched to a gene: 5. The CDR3 sequence is 15 residues long. DNA for the CDR3: TGTGCCAGCAGGCCTCTAGCGGGGGGTTACAATGAGCAGTTCTTC. It is translated as CASRPLAGGYNEQFF.

V usage is TRBV10-1 and J usage is TRBJ1-1; possible D gene TRBD1, 6 bases. Trimming pared 3 bases from V and 6 bases from J, leaving 11 bases between. Germline CDR1 and CDR2: WNHNN and SYGVQD (reference sequence). CDR3 size: 13 residues. The CDR3 loop reads CASSDSDSPEAFF. The CDR3 DNA follows: TGCGCCAGCAGTGATTCGGACAGCCCTGAAGCTTTCTTT.

The V and J genes are TRBV6-6 and TRBJ2-7; 7 bases match TRBD1. CDR3 size: 15 residues. CDR1 MNHNY and CDR2 SVGAGI come from the germline V gene (reference sequence). J gave up 2 bases and V 3 bases, and 7 bases lay outside the gene matches. CDR3 sequence (DNA): TGTGCCAGCAGTTATTCCCGGGACAGAACCTACGAGCAGTACTTC. It yields the protein CASSYSRDRTYEQYF.

The rearrangement uses TRBV11-3 and TRBJ1-5; weak D call: TRBD1 (5 bases). The germline V and J ends were trimmed by 0 bases and 2 bases, with 23 bases remaining between them. This CDR3 has 20 residues. The germline gives CDR1 SGHNT, CDR2 YENEEA. In DNA form, the CDR3 reads TGTGCCAGCAGCTTAGAGGTAGGGACCGAGGGAATGTGGGGCAATCAGCCCCAGCATTTT. It specifies CASSLEVGTEGMWGNQPQHF.

The J gene is TRBJ1-1, the V gene TRBV12-5, with 12 bases lining up with TRBD1. The V gene end was trimmed by 4 bases and the J gene end by 1 base; junction bases not matched to a gene: 10. The CDR3 is made up of 18 amino acids. The germline CDR1 and CDR2 sequences are LGHNT and FRNRAP. This chain's CDR3 is CASGSPGTGGPPNTEAFF. In DNA, the CDR3 is TGTGCTAGTGGTTCGCCAGGGACAGGGGGCCCCCCGAACACTGAAGCTTTCTTT.

The chain is built from TRBV27 and TRBJ2-1, with 7 bases fitting TRBD1. The CDR3 spans 15 residues. With V trimmed by 2 bases and J by 8 bases, 9 bases remained unmatched. Germline V CDR1 and CDR2: MNHEY, SMNVEV (reference sequence). Here the CDR3 reads CASSLRDRVYDEQFF. CDR3 nucleotides: TGTGCCAGCAGTTTACGAGACAGGGTGTACGATGAGCAGTTCTTC.

The rearrangement uses TRBV6-1 and TRBJ2-7, with TRBD1 matching 7 bases. Germline CDR1 reads MNHNS; CDR2 reads SASEGT. Germline trimming cut 2 bases from V and 1 base from J; bases unmatched to any gene: 5. This CDR3 has 15 amino acids. CDR3 coding DNA: TGTGCCAGCAGTGAACCCGGGACAGTTTCCTACGAGCAGTACTTC. It yields the protein CASSEPGTVSYEQYF.

The chain is built from TRBV7-2 and TRBJ2-7; TRBD1 might be the D (5 bases). The CDR3 contains 13 residues. The V gene lost 2 bases and the J gene lost 5 bases, with 10 bases spanning the gap. CDR1 and CDR2 from the germline V gene are SGHTA and FQGNSA. CDR3 sequence: CASSLFQGDEQYF. The DNA for the CDR3 is TGTGCCAGCAGCTTATTCCAGGGCGACGAGCAGTACTTC.

The chain carries TRBV5-8 and TRBJ1-6; weak D call: TRBD1 (6 bases). V lost 1 base, J lost 0 bases, and 8 bases lay in between. Germline lookup yields CDR1 SGHTS and CDR2 YDEGEE. The CDR3 covers 16 residues. CDR3 nucleotides: TGTGCCAGCAGCTTGCAGGGGAGCTCCTATAATTCACCCCTCCACTTT. Protein: CASSLQGSSYNSPLHF.

The chain employs TRBV18 and TRBJ1-1; D may be TRBD1 (5 bases). Germline CDR1 KGHSH, CDR2 LQKENI. Deletions cut 3 bases from V and 6 bases from J, with 14 bases between. The CDR3 totals 14 residues. CDR3 DNA sequence: TGTGCCAGCTCACCCGTTCAGGGATCGGCTGAAGCTTTCTTT. Translation gives CASSPVQGSAEAFF.

This clone has just a few counts. The V gene is TRBV28, the J gene TRBJ1-2; 8 nucleotides align to TRBD1. The CDR3 has 14 residues. After removal of 4 bases from V and 7 bases from J, the junction contained 8 bases not matched to a gene. The germline CDR1 and CDR2 sequences are MDHEN and SYDVKM. The CDR3 protein is CASSSRTGPGGYTF. The DNA for the CDR3 is TGTGCCAGCAGTTCTCGGACAGGGCCGGGTGGCTACACCTTC.

This chain uses TRBV7-2 with TRBJ1-5; 8 bases fit TRBD1. The CDR3 has 15 amino acids. CDR1 is SGHTA, CDR2 FQGNSA, per germline. V gave up 5 bases and J gave up 6 bases; unmatched junction bases: 9. The CDR3 reads CASSLQTGEAQPQHF. CDR3 sequence (DNA): TGTGCCAGCAGCCTACAGACAGGGGAGGCTCAGCCCCAGCATTTT.

The chain joins TRBV19 to TRBJ1-1, with a tentative D call TRBD1 (6 bases). The V gene's germline CDR1 is LNHDA and CDR2 SQIVND (reference sequence). The length of the CDR3 is 16 residues. V lost 5 bases and J lost 1, with 17 bases in between. The CDR3 protein is CASSPIQGVGNTEAFF. Written as DNA, the CDR3 is TGTGCCAGTAGTCCTATACAGGGCGTAGGGAACACTGAAGCTTTCTTT.

This sequence joins TRBV19 and TRBJ1-2; D is unclear. The CDR3 is 13 amino acids. Trimming cost V 6 bases and J 5 bases, with 13 bases left between them. Germline loops: CDR1 LNHDA, CDR2 SQIVND (reference sequence). This CDR3 reads CASRQSRMYGYTF. The CDR3 DNA sequence: TGTGCCAGTAGGCAGAGTCGGATGTATGGCTACACCTTC.

The chain's CDR3 is CASSVEGSVNEKLFF. The CDR3 DNA reads TGTGCCAGCAGCGTAGAAGGGAGTGTTAATGAAAAACTGTTTTTT. This chain uses TRBV9 with TRBJ1-4; no reliable D call. CDR1 SGDLS and CDR2 YYNGEE come from the germline V gene. This CDR3 comprises 15 residues. The V and J ends lost 0 bases and 4 bases respectively, with 10 bases between them. The full variable domain, its missing parts supplied by reference TRBV9 and TRBJ1-4, is DSGVTQTPKHLITATGQRVTLRCSPRSGDLSVYWYQQSLDQGLQFLIQYYNGEERAKGNILERFSAQQFPDLHSELNLSSLELGDSALYFCASSVEGSVNEKLFFGSGTQLSVL.

The V gene is TRBV6-6, the J gene TRBJ2-2; 9 nucleotides match TRBD1. This CDR3 has 15 amino acids. V shed 8 bases, J shed 6 bases, and the junction held 10 bases outside the gene matches. The germline gives CDR1 MNHNY, CDR2 SVGAGI (reference sequence). In DNA form, the CDR3 reads TGTGCCAGCGAACGGGACAGGGCTGTCGCCGGGGAGCTGTTTTTT. Protein product: CASERDRAVAGELFF.

The chain combines TRBV7-9 with TRBJ2-7; D is uncertain. This CDR3 is 12 amino acids long. V lost 2 bases and J 3 bases, leaving 5 bases between the germline ends. Germline V gene sequence: CDR1 SEHNR, CDR2 FQNEAQ (reference sequence). The CDR3 loop is CASSLHSYEQYF. In nucleotides, the CDR3 is TGTGCCAGCAGCTTACACAGCTACGAGCAGTACTTC.